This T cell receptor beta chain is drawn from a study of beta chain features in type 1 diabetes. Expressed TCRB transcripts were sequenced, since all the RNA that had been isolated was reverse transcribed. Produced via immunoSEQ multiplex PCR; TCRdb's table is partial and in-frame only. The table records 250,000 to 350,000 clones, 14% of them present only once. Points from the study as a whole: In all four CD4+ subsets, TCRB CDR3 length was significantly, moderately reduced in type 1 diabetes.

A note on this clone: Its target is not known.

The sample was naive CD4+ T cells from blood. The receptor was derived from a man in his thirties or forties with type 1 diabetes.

CDR3 sequence (DNA): TGTGCCAGCAGTGTACGGGAAAGCGATGGCTACACCTTC. This translates into CASSVRESDGYTF. V usage is TRBV6-1 and J usage is TRBJ1-2; no clear D gene. Germline values: CDR1 MNHNS, CDR2 SASEGT. Trimming took 4 bases from V and 6 from J, leaving 12 bases between them. CDR3 length: 13 amino acids.